Following are 4 T cell receptor beta chains from one sample sequenced in a study of blood T cell repertoires in COVID-19 (dated by TCRdb to about 2020). Library creation used the immunoSEQ multiplex PCR assay. Held by TCRdb, this immuneACCESS table contains in-frame sequences only and omits some clones. Under half of the omission traces to an unresolved V gene where checked; the cause of the rest is unknown. The sample table lists about 250,000 clones, under 90% of them with a count of one. The top ten clones comprise approximately 1.6% of the sample. Sequenced material: PBMCs or T cells enriched from blood (not recorded which). Receptor source: a man between 40 and 49 years old who had recovered from COVID-19.

This chain connects TRBV23-1 to TRBJ1-5; a possible D gene is TRBD1 (5 bases). Being an ORF, TRBV23-1 has a function that is uncertain. CDR3 length: 14 amino acids. V dropped 1 base and J dropped 7 bases, with 11 bases sitting between them. The CDR3 region is CASSQWVGGQPQHF. CDR3 nucleotides: TGCGCCAGCAGTCAATGGGTCGGGGGGCAGCCCCAGCATTTT.

The J gene is TRBJ1-4, the V gene TRBV20-1, with TRBD1 identical over 9 bases. Germline values: CDR1 DFQATT, CDR2 SNEGSKA (reference sequence). Losses at the gene ends were 3 bases for V and 7 bases for J; bases not matched to a gene: 3. The CDR3 consists of 13 residues. In DNA, the CDR3 is TGCAGTGCTAGTACAGGGGGCGGTGAAAAACTGTTTTTT. It codes for CSASTGGGEKLFF.

The rearrangement links TRBV3-1 (or the pseudogene TRBV3-2) to TRBJ2-6; D may be TRBD1 (5 bases). CDR3 length: 15 amino acids. CDR1 is LGHDT, CDR2 YNNKEL, per germline (reference sequence). Trimming shortened V by 0 bases and J by 6 bases, and 9 bases separated the two germline ends. The CDR3 is CASSQEARAANVLTF. CDR3 bases: TGTGCCAGCAGCCAAGAAGCCAGGGCGGCCAACGTCCTGACTTTC.

The rearrangement links TRBV6-5 to TRBJ2-7; D is ambiguous. The germline V and J ends were trimmed by 0 bases and 2 bases, with 14 bases remaining between them. CDR1 MNHEY and CDR2 SVGAGI come from the germline V gene. The length of the CDR3 is 16 residues. CDR3 protein: CASSYSWAVSTYEQYF. For the CDR3, the DNA is TGTGCCAGCAGTTACTCATGGGCAGTTTCCACCTACGAGCAGTACTTC.